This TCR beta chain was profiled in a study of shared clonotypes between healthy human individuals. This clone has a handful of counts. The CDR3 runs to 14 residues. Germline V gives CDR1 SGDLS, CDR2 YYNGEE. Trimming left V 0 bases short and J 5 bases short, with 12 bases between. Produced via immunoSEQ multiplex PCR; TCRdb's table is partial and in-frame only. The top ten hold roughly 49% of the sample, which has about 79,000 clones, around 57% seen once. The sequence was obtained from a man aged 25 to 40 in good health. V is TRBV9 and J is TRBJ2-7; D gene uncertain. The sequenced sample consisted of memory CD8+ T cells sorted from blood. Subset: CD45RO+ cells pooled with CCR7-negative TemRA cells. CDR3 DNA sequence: TGTGCCAGCAGCGTAGGGGCATCTGGGAACGAGCAGTACTTC. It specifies CASSVGASGNEQYF. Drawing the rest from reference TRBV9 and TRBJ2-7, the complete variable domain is DSGVTQTPKHLITATGQRVTLRCSPRSGDLSVYWYQQSLDQGLQFLIQYYNGEERAKGNILERFSAQQFPDLHSELNLSSLELGDSALYFCASSVGASGNEQYFGPGTRLTVT.